This T cell receptor beta chain was found in a study of blood T cell repertoires in COVID-19. Across the study: Samples of COVID-19 (acute and convalescent) were obtained from the United States, Italy and Spain.

Original data processing: The assay estimated nucleated cells by amplifying reference gene primers. TCRdb's copy holds only in-frame clones and misses some; the assay was immunoSEQ multiplex PCR. Clonal size and the V and J genes are those of that table, whereas D and trimming came from the DNA. The sample carries about 100,000 clones, over 75% recorded once. Germline V gives CDR1 SEHNR, CDR2 FQNEAQ (reference sequence). V lost 7 bases and J lost 3, with 13 bases in between. The CDR3 is 13 amino acids. Sample: peripheral blood. The receptor was isolated from a man aged 25 to 40 in a cohort sampled during active COVID-19. The rearrangement links TRBV7-9 to TRBJ2-7; the D gene is possibly TRBD2 (6 bases). The chain's CDR3 is CASTGRTNYEQYF. For the CDR3, the DNA is TGTGCCAGCACGGGACGGACTAACTACGAGCAGTACTTC.